Following are 26 T cell receptor beta chains from one sample sequenced in a study of T cell responses to AZD1222 COVID-19 vaccine. This table comes from immunoSEQ multiplex PCR, and its TCRdb copy is limited to in-frame clones, with some not included. The sample consists of 100,000 to 150,000 clones, over 75% of them appearing once. Sequenced here: peripheral blood, sampled on day 0 of AZD1222 vaccination. These TCRs come from an adult in good health.

The chain couples TRBV25-1 to TRBJ2-1, with TRBD2 matching over 11 bases. Germline V CDR1 and CDR2: MGHDK, SYGVNS. V was clipped by 6 bases and J by 7 bases; unmatched bases: 8. The CDR3 length is 15 residues. CDR3 DNA: TGTGCCAGCAGGGGTAGCGGGGGGGATTGGAATGAGCAGTTCTTC. Protein: CASRGSGGDWNEQFF.

This clone has more than one count but fewer than ten. This rearrangement joins TRBV2 to TRBJ2-7; 9 bases agree with TRBD2. Trimming at V came to 4 bases and at J to 2 bases, leaving 6 bases not matched to a gene. Germline V gene data show CDR1 as SNHLY and CDR2 as FYNNEI. The CDR3 sequence is 15 residues long. The CDR3: CASSGSSGATYEQYF. The CDR3 DNA is TGTGCCAGCAGTGGGTCTAGCGGGGCTACCTACGAGCAGTACTTC. The full variable domain, its missing parts supplied by reference TRBV2 and TRBJ2-7, is EPEVTQTPSHQVTQMGQEVILRCVPISNHLYFYWYRQILGQKVEFLVSFYNNEISEKSEIFDDQFSVERPDGSNFTLKIRSTKLEDSAMYFCASSGSSGATYEQYFGPGTRLTVT.

The genes are TRBV29-1 and TRBJ2-2, with TRBD1 matching over 11 bases. Trimming at V came to 1 base and at J to 5 bases, leaving 3 bases not matched to a gene. The CDR3 loop spans 15 amino acids. Germline V gene sequence: CDR1 SQVTM, CDR2 ANQGSEA. CDR3 protein: CSVEGDRGRTGELFF. Here the CDR3 DNA reads TGCAGCGTTGAAGGGGACAGGGGGAGGACCGGGGAGCTGTTTTTT.

This clone was observed once. DNA for the CDR3: TGTGCCAGCAGCGTAGCGCTTTACACCGGGGAGCTGTTTTTT. It encodes CASSVALYTGELFF. V gene TRBV9 combines with J gene TRBJ2-2; no reliable D call. The CDR3 is 14 amino acids. The V and J ends lost 0 bases and 3 bases respectively, with 6 bases between them. CDR1 and CDR2 (germline): SGDLS, YYNGEE.

The CDR3 reads CASTPMRGQDEQFF. DNA for the CDR3: TGTGCCAGCACTCCAATGAGGGGCCAAGATGAGCAGTTCTTC. The chain carries TRBV7-9 and TRBJ2-1; D assignment may be TRBD1 or TRBD2 (5 bases each). Trimming pared 7 bases from V and 8 bases from J, leaving 18 bases between. The CDR3 loop spans 14 amino acids. Looked up from germline, CDR1 is SEHNR and CDR2 is FQNEAQ (reference sequence).

This clone was observed a few times. The chain links TRBV6-4 to TRBJ2-7; possible D gene TRBD1, 6 bases. This CDR3 has 13 residues. V was cut by 3 bases and J by 6 bases, with 12 bases left in between. Germline lookup yields CDR1 MRHNA and CDR2 SNTAGT. The CDR3: CASSEFLGGEQYF. In nucleotides, the CDR3 is TGTGCCAGCAGTGAATTTCTAGGGGGCGAGCAGTACTTC.

The chain joins TRBV7-2 to TRBJ2-7; TRBD2 matches at 7 bases. The J segment lost 5 bases and the V segment lost 3 bases, leaving 7 bases of the junction unmatched. Germline V gene lookup returns CDR1 SGHTA and CDR2 FQGNSA. The CDR3 spans 14 residues. The CDR3 sequence: CASSFLREVHEQYF. The CDR3 DNA follows: TGTGCCAGCAGCTTTTTACGGGAGGTCCACGAGCAGTACTTC.

This sequence joins TRBV19 and TRBJ1-2; D not resolved. From germline, CDR1 is LNHDA and CDR2 SQIVND (reference sequence). The CDR3 covers 13 residues. V gave up 0 bases and J gave up 5 bases, with 7 bases separating them. CDR3 amino acids: CASSIDRAYGYTF. The CDR3 bases are TGTGCCAGTAGTATAGACCGGGCTTATGGCTACACCTTC.

The CDR3 coding sequence is TGCGCCAGCAGTGAGGGCGGGAGGAAGAGAGAGCAGTACTTC. As protein: CASSEGGRKREQYF. The chain recombines TRBV10-2 with TRBJ2-7; TRBD2 matches at 8 bases. CDR3 length equals 14 residues. Losses at the gene ends were 2 bases for V and 7 bases for J; bases not matched to a gene: 7. The germline V gene has CDR1 WSHSY and CDR2 SAAADI.

A single count supports this clone. The chain combines TRBV7-2 with TRBJ2-7; D ambiguous. Germline loops: CDR1 SGHTA, CDR2 FQGNSA. The CDR3 extends over 15 amino acids. V was pared by 1 base and J by 2 bases, with 12 bases between. The CDR3 is CASSLDSNPTYEQYF. The CDR3 bases are TGTGCCAGCAGCTTAGACTCGAACCCTACCTACGAGCAGTACTTC.

The gene calls are TRBV30 and TRBJ1-6; D not resolved. Germline V gene lookup returns CDR1 GTSNPN and CDR2 SVGIG (reference sequence). CDR3 length: 15 amino acids. V gave up 1 base and J gave up 0 bases, with 7 bases separating them. Here the CDR3 reads CAWSGAGSYNSPLHF. CDR3 sequence (DNA): TGTGCCTGGAGTGGTGCTGGCTCCTATAATTCACCCCTCCACTTT. Full variable domain (remainder filled in from reference TRBV30 and TRBJ1-6): SQTIHQWPATLVQPVGSPLSLECTVEGTSNPNLYWYRQAAGRGLQLLFYSVGIGQISSEVPQNLSASRPQDRQFILSSKKLLLSDSGFYLCAWSGAGSYNSPLHFGNGTRLTVT.

The chain couples TRBV7-2 to TRBJ2-1; maybe TRBD2 (6 bases). Trimming shortened V by 5 bases and J by 8 bases, and 16 bases separated the two germline ends. This CDR3 contains 14 residues. Germline-derived CDR1 and CDR2 are SGHTA and FQGNSA. The CDR3 DNA follows: TGTGCCAGCAGCCCTCGGAGGGCCTTGGATGAGCAGTTCTTC. Amino acids: CASSPRRALDEQFF.

This chain uses TRBV19 with TRBJ2-1, with 8 positions matching TRBD2. CDR1 is LNHDA and CDR2 is SQIVND in the germline V gene (reference sequence). V was pared by 3 bases and J by 4 bases, with 5 bases of the junction left unmatched. The CDR3 covers 15 residues. CDR3 DNA sequence: TGTGCCAGTAGTATTTCAGGGACTAGATACAATGAGCAGTTCTTC. This codes for CASSISGTRYNEQFF.

The chain links TRBV28 to TRBJ2-5; a possible D gene is TRBD1 (6 bases). The CDR3 extends over 15 amino acids. V was trimmed by 5 bases and J by 0 bases, leaving 13 bases between them. CDR1 and CDR2 from the germline V gene are MDHEN and SYDVKM. The DNA for the CDR3 is TGTGCCAGCAGTGAAAGGGGGACGTACCAAGAGACCCAGTACTTC. Residues: CASSERGTYQETQYF.

This clone came up once. The chain carries TRBV4-1 and TRBJ1-6; 9 nucleotides line up with TRBD1. The CDR3 runs 14 residues. The germline V gene has CDR1 MGHRA and CDR2 YSYEKL. With V trimmed by 5 bases and J by 15 bases, 11 bases remained unmatched. The CDR3: CASSKRDREFILHF. The CDR3, as DNA: TGCGCCAGCAGCAAAAGGGACAGGGAATTCATCCTCCACTTT.

The V gene is TRBV29-1, the J gene TRBJ2-2, with TRBD1 as a possible D gene (6 bases). Per the germline V gene, CDR1 is SQVTM and CDR2 is ANQGSEA. The CDR3 covers 11 residues. The V end was cut by 4 bases, the J end by 8 bases, with 8 bases between. Written as DNA, the CDR3 is TGCAGCGTTGTGGGGGCGGGGGAGCTGTTTTTT. Translating gives CSVVGAGELFF.

Comments on this clone: At one end the junction does not follow the germline gene, possibly because of a read error. The chain has TRBV28 and TRBJ2-3; a weak D match, TRBD1 (5 bases). Per the germline V gene, CDR1 is MDHEN and CDR2 is SYDVKM. There are 15 residues in the CDR3. In DNA form, the CDR3 reads TGTGCCAGCAGTTTGCTAGGGGTGGGCACGGATACGCAGTATTTT. Its translation is CASSLLGVGTDTQYF.

The chain carries TRBV24-1 and TRBJ2-1; a possible D gene is TRBD2 (5 bases). Germline CDR1 and CDR2: KGHDR and SFDVKD. The CDR3 extends over 15 amino acids. Trimming stripped 0 bases from V and 6 bases from J, with 11 bases between. The CDR3 bases are TGTGCCACCAGTGATTTGCGCGGGTCTGGCAATGAGCAGTTCTTC. Translated: CATSDLRGSGNEQFF.

The genes are TRBV3-1 (or the pseudogene TRBV3-2) and TRBJ1-1; D is perhaps TRBD1 (5 bases). Trimming cost V 5 bases and J 4 bases, with 11 bases left between them. Germline V CDR1 and CDR2: LGHDT, YNNKEL (reference sequence). The CDR3 contains 13 residues. CDR3 residues: CASSSIRGTEAFF. The CDR3 DNA sequence: TGTGCCAGCAGCTCTATAAGGGGCACTGAAGCTTTCTTT.

This chain connects TRBV5-4 to TRBJ2-2; 9 bases align to TRBD1. The length of the CDR3 is 15 residues. The V segment lost 1 base and the J segment 6 bases; nucleotides outside the gene matches: 4. Germline values: CDR1 SGHNT, CDR2 YYREEE (reference sequence). CDR3 protein: CASSLLQGAAGELFF. DNA for the CDR3: TGTGCCAGCAGCTTGTTACAGGGGGCGGCCGGGGAGCTGTTTTTT. Full variable domain (missing parts from reference TRBV5-4 and TRBJ2-2): ETGVTQSPTHLIKTRGQQVTLRCSSQSGHNTVSWYQQALGQGPQFIFQYYREEENGRGNFPPRFSGLQFPNYSSELNVNALELDDSALYLCASSLLQGAAGELFFGEGSRLTVL.

The V gene is TRBV10-3, the J gene TRBJ1-1; D is undetermined. Trimming removed 4 bases at V and 1 base at J, with 10 bases between. The CDR3 runs 14 residues. The germline CDR1 and CDR2 sequences are ENHRY and SYGVKD. The CDR3 loop is CAISGILRNTEAFF. The CDR3 region has the DNA TGTGCCATCAGTGGAATACTTCGGAACACTGAAGCTTTCTTT.

The chain joins TRBV4-3 to TRBJ2-7, with 9 bases identical to TRBD1. The V and J ends lost 1 base and 3 bases, in that order; junction bases with no gene match: 4. The CDR3 covers 15 residues. The germline gives CDR1 LGHNA, CDR2 YSLEER. CDR3 region: CASSQGDRADYEQYF. The CDR3 region has the DNA TGCGCCAGCAGCCAAGGGGACAGGGCTGACTACGAGCAGTACTTC.

The V call is TRBV2, the J call TRBJ1-2; 9 bases align to TRBD1. Germline assignment: CDR1 SNHLY and CDR2 FYNNEI. This CDR3 spans 13 amino acids. J lost 1 base, V lost 8 bases, and 2 bases had no gene match. CDR3 loop: CASGTGFNYGYTF. CDR3 DNA: TGTGCCAGCGGGACAGGGTTTAACTATGGCTACACCTTC.

The V and J genes are TRBV12-3 or TRBV12-4 and TRBJ1-1, with no clear D. V lost 6 bases, J lost 0 bases, and 8 bases lay in between. The CDR3 sequence is 13 residues long. For the CDR3, the DNA is TGTGCCAGCAGCCAAAAGCTGAACACTGAAGCTTTCTTT. Amino acid sequence: CASSQKLNTEAFF.

The chain is built from TRBV7-9 and TRBJ2-1; TRBD1 matches at 7 bases. V lost 5 bases, J lost 4 bases, and 11 bases stayed unmatched. The CDR3 has 16 amino acids. Germline V gene sequence: CDR1 SEHNR, CDR2 FQNEAQ (reference sequence). The CDR3 sequence: CASSVSPRGSYNEQFF. CDR3 in DNA: TGTGCCAGCAGCGTGTCCCCCAGGGGGTCTTACAATGAGCAGTTCTTC.

This chain joins TRBV5-1 and TRBJ2-4; 7 bases map to TRBD1. V was clipped by 4 bases and J by 4 bases; unmatched bases: 11. Germline V gives CDR1 SGHRS, CDR2 YFSETQ. The CDR3 totals 16 residues. CDR3 sequence: CASSQSTGIEKNIQYF. DNA for the CDR3: TGCGCCAGCAGCCAATCGACAGGGATAGAGAAAAACATTCAGTACTTC.